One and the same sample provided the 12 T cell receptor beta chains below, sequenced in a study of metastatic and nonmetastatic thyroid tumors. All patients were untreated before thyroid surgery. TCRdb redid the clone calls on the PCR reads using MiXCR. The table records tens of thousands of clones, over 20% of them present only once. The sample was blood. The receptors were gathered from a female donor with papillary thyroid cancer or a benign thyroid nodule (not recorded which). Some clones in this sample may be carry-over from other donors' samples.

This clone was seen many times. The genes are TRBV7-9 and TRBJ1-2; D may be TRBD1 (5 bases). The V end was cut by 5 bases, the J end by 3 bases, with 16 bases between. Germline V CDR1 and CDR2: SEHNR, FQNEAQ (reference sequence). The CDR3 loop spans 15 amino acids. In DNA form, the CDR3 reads TGTGCCAGCAGCCGAGACGGGGGGAGGTACTATGGCTACACCTTC. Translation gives CASSRDGGRYYGYTF.

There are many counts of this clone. CDR3 region: CASSQESGWYEQFF. The DNA of the CDR3 is TGTGCCAGCAGCCAAGAATCAGGCTGGTATGAGCAGTTCTTC. This rearrangement joins TRBV3-1 to TRBJ2-1, with unresolved D. V was shortened by 0 bases and J by 8 bases, with 11 bases between the two germline ends. The CDR3 runs to 14 residues. Germline assignment: CDR1 LGHDT and CDR2 YNNKEL (reference sequence).

The CDR3 region is CASSLAYDEQYF. For the CDR3, the DNA is TGTGCCAGCAGCTTGGCCTACGACGAGCAGTACTTC. The V gene is TRBV5-5, the J gene TRBJ2-7; D remains ambiguous. Germline V gene data show CDR1 as SGHKS and CDR2 as YYEKEE (reference sequence). CDR3 length: 12 residues. The germline V and J ends were trimmed by 0 bases and 5 bases, with 6 bases remaining between them. Together with reference TRBV5-5 and TRBJ2-7, the CDR3 gives the full variable domain: DAGVTQSPTHLIKTRGQQVTLRCSPISGHKSVSWYQQVLGQGPQFIFQYYEKEERGRGNFPDRFSARQFPNYSSELNVNALLLGDSALYLCASSLAYDEQYFGPGTRLTVT.

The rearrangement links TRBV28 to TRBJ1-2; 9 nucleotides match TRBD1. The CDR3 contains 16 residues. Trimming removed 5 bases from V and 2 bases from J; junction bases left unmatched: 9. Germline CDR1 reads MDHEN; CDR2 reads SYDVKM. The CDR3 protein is CASSLLPGTGNYGYTF. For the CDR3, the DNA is TGTGCCAGCAGTCTCCTTCCCGGGACAGGGAACTATGGCTACACCTTC.

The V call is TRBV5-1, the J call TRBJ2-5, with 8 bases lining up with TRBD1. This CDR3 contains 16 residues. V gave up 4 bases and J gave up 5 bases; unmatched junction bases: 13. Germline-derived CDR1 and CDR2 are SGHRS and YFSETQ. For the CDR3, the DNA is TGCGCCAGCAGCCCTACCGACAGGGGAGGTGGGGAGACCCAGTACTTC. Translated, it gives CASSPTDRGGGETQYF.

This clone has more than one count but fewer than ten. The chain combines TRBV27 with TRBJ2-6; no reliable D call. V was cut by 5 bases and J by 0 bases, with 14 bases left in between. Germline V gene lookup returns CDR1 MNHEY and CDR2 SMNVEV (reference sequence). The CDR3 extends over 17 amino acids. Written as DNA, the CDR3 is TGTGCCAGCAGTCCTTGGTTGGTGACCTCTGGGGCCAACGTCCTGACTTTC. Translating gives CASSPWLVTSGANVLTF.

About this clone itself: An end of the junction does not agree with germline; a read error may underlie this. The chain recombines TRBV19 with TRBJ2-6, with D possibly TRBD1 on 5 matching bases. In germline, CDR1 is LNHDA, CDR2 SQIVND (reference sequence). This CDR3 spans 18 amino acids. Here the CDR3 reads CASSDVTGPFSGANVMTF. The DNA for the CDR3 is TGTGCCAGTAGTGACGTGACCGGCCCATTCTCTGGGGCCAACGTCATGACTTTC.

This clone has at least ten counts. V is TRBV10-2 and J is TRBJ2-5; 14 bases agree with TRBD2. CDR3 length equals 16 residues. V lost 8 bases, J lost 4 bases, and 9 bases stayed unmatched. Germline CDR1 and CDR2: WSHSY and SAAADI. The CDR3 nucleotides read TGCGCCAGCTCCCCGGGGACTAGCGGGAGAGGAGAGACCCAGTACTTC. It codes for CASSPGTSGRGETQYF.

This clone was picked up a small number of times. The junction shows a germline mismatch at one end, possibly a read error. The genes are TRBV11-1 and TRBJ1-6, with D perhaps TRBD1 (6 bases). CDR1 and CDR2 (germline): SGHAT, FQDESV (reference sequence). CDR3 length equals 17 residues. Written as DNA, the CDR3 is TGTGCCAGCAGCGACCACAAGACACAGGGTACGGATTCACCCCTCAACTTT. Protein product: CASSDHKTQGTDSPLNF.

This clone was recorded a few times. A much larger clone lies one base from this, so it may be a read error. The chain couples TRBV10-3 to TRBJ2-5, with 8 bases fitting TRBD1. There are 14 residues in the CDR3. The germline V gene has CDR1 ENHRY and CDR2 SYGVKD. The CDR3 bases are TGTGCCATCAGTGCCCAGGGGGCCTTGGAGACCCACTACTTC. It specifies CAISAQGALETHYF.

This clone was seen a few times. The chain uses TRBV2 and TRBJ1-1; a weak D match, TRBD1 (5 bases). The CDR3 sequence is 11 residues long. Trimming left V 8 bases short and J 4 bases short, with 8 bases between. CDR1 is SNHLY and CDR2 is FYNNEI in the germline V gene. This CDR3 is CASLQVTEAFF. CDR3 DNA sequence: TGTGCCAGCCTACAGGTCACTGAAGCTTTCTTT.

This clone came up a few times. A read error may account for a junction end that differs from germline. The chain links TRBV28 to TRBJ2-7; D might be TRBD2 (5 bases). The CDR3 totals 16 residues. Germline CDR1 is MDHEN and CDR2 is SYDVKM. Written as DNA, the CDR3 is TGTGCCAGCAGTTTATGGGGGAGTCCGGGCTCCTGCGAGCAGTACTTC. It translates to CASSLWGSPGSCEQYF. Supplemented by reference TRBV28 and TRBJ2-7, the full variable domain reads DVKVTQSSRYLVKRTGEKVFLECVQDMDHENMFWYRQDPGLGLRLIYFSYDVKMKEKGDIPEGYSVSREKKERFSLILESASTNQTSMYLCASSLWGSPGSCEQYFGPGTRLTVT.